These 9 T cell receptor beta chains were sequenced from one sample in a study of OX40 agonist ivuxolimab in advanced cancers. Measured with immunoSEQ multiplex PCR; TCRdb has only the in-frame clones, and not every one. The table lists 39,000 or so clones, around 89% of them singletons. Sequencing was performed on CD4+ or CD8+ T cells sorted from blood, taken in a trial of the OX40 agonist ivuxolimab. The receptors originated from an adult with an advanced solid tumor such as melanoma, head and neck, liver or kidney cancer.

This clone has only one observation. The chain is built from TRBV7-6 and TRBJ2-1; tentative D call: TRBD2 (6 bases). CDR3 length equals 17 residues. Germline V gene lookup returns CDR1 SGHVS and CDR2 FNYEAQ. Trimming shortened V by 5 bases and J by 6 bases, and 23 bases separated the two germline ends. In DNA form, the CDR3 reads TGTGCCAGCAGCCGTCAACTAGCCGGGAGAGGGTTCAATGAGCAGTTCTTC. Residues: CASSRQLAGRGFNEQFF.

This clone has only a few counts. The chain joins TRBV11-2 to TRBJ2-3; D is ambiguous. The ends were cut back, 0 bases at V and 1 base at J, with 5 bases in the middle. Germline CDR1 is SGHAT and CDR2 is FQNNGV. The CDR3 runs 14 residues. The CDR3 region is CASSLDRGTDTQYF. CDR3 sequence (DNA): TGTGCCAGCAGCTTAGATCGGGGCACAGATACGCAGTATTTT.

V gene TRBV5-5 combines with J gene TRBJ1-2; D is unclear. CDR1 is SGHKS, CDR2 YYEKEE, per germline (reference sequence). The CDR3 has 15 residues. V dropped 0 bases and J dropped 1 base, with 10 bases sitting between them. The CDR3 region has the DNA TGTGCCAGCAGCTTGGCGGCAGCCCGTAACTATGGCTACACCTTC. This encodes CASSLAAARNYGYTF.

The CDR3: CASSSHPSSYNEQFF. The DNA of the CDR3 is TGTGCCAGCAGCTCGCACCCGAGCTCCTACAATGAGCAGTTCTTC. The J gene is TRBJ2-1, the V gene TRBV13, with no clear D. Germline V gene lookup returns CDR1 PRHDT and CDR2 FYEKMQ (reference sequence). The CDR3 is 15 amino acids. V lost 4 bases to trimming and J lost 0 bases, with 10 bases between them.

The chain is built from TRBV4-2 and TRBJ2-2; D gene unclear. This CDR3 region has 15 residues. CDR1 is LGHNA and CDR2 is YNFKEQ in the germline V gene. Trimming cost V 0 bases and J 4 bases, with 9 bases left between them. CDR3 region: CASSQDKGSTGELFF. The CDR3 DNA reads TGTGCCAGCAGCCAAGATAAGGGTTCCACCGGGGAGCTGTTTTTT.

This clone was counted a few times. The chain uses TRBV4-3 and TRBJ2-5, with D perhaps matching TRBD1 or TRBD2 (7 bases each). Trimming removed 1 base at V and 5 bases at J, with 17 bases between. Germline assignment: CDR1 LGHNA and CDR2 YSLEER. The CDR3 has 16 amino acids. The CDR3 is CASSQGANRGGETQYF. The CDR3 nucleotides read TGCGCCAGCAGCCAAGGGGCGAACAGGGGAGGGGAGACCCAGTACTTC.

The chain is built from TRBV7-2 and TRBJ1-5, with a tentative D call TRBD1 (5 bases). The V gene's germline CDR1 is SGHTA and CDR2 FQGNSA. Deletions cut 4 bases from V and 1 base from J, with 11 bases between. The length of the CDR3 is 15 residues. CDR3 loop: CASSWDGRSNQPQHF. The DNA for the CDR3 is TGTGCCAGCAGCTGGGACGGTAGGAGCAATCAGCCCCAGCATTTT.

The V and J genes are TRBV4-2 and TRBJ1-3; D ambiguous. CDR1 is LGHNA, CDR2 YNFKEQ, per germline. The CDR3 is 15 amino acids. Trimming removed 1 base from V and 0 bases from J, with 7 bases in between. The CDR3 protein is CASSQVSRSGNTIYF. CDR3 bases: TGTGCCAGCAGCCAAGTTTCTCGCTCTGGAAACACCATATATTTT.

This clone was seen once. The gene calls are TRBV7-2 and TRBJ2-5, with 10 bases that match TRBD2. The CDR3 is made up of 14 amino acids. The V gene's germline CDR1 is SGHTA and CDR2 FQGNSA. V trimming: 2 bases; J trimming: 11 bases; junction bases outside the gene matches: 8. This chain's CDR3 is CASSLLASGGLQYF. CDR3 DNA: TGTGCCAGCAGCTTACTGGCTAGCGGGGGCCTACAGTACTTC. Full variable domain (missing parts from reference TRBV7-2 and TRBJ2-5): GAGVSQSPSNKVTEKGKDVELRCDPISGHTALYWYRQSLGQGLEFLIYFQGNSAPDKSGLPSDRFSAERTGGSVSTLTIQRTQQEDSAVYLCASSLLASGGLQYFGPGTRLLVL.